Here is one T cell receptor beta chain with its context. Original processing methods: For nucleated cells, counts were estimated from reference gene primer amplification. Using immunoSEQ multiplex PCR, the repertoire was profiled, and TCRdb retains in-frame clones only, with some absent. The D gene and trimming were derived from the DNA, and the V and J assignments and clone size from that table. In the table there are 110,000 or so clones, over 70% of which are singletons. The record originates from a study of blood T cell repertoires in COVID-19. CDR1 and CDR2 (germline): MDHEN, SYDVKM. Trimming took off 5 bases at V and 9 bases at J, with 13 bases between the two ends. CDR3 length: 12 residues.

Sequenced sample: peripheral blood. The genes are TRBV28 and TRBJ1-1, with a tentative D call TRBD1 (6 bases). This TCR was sampled from a man aged 45-65 years with acute or convalescent COVID-19. The CDR3 loop reads CASSVWTDKAFF. The CDR3 DNA reads TGTGCCAGCAGTGTGTGGACAGATAAAGCTTTCTTT.